Following are 21 T cell receptor beta chains from one sample sequenced in a study of CD8 T cells in ankylosing spondylitis. TCRdb re-called the 5' RACE reads through MiXCR, storing one row per CDR3 protein. The table has roughly 260,000 distinct CDR3 sequences, 15% to 20% seen once; the top ten hold about 8%. Input material: blood, either unsorted or a sorted T cell fraction (not recorded which). These receptor sequences come from a male donor with ankylosing spondylitis or in good health (not recorded which).

This clonotype came up a few times. The V and J genes are TRBV3-1 and TRBJ2-5; D is perhaps TRBD2 (5 bases). Trimming cost V 1 base and J 5 bases, with 11 bases left between them. Germline values: CDR1 LGHDT, CDR2 YNNKEL (reference sequence). The CDR3 is 14 amino acids. CDR3: CASSQVRELETQYF. The CDR3 coding sequence is TGTGCCAGCAGCCAAGTAAGGGAGTTGGAGACCCAGTACTTC.

Only a few counts were recorded for this clonotype. This chain connects TRBV12-3 or TRBV12-4 to TRBJ2-1, with D perhaps TRBD1 or TRBD2 (6 bases each). The CDR3 is 13 amino acids. With 9 bases removed from V and 5 bases from J, the gap between germline ends came to 14 bases. The CDR3 DNA reads TGTGCCAGTGCCAAGGGGGAGGACAATGAGCAGTTCTTC. Protein product: CASAKGEDNEQFF.

The chain joins TRBV6-2 or TRBV6-3 to TRBJ2-1; D remains ambiguous. Germline CDR1 is MNHEY and CDR2 is SVGEGT. V lost 7 bases and J 3 bases, leaving 10 bases between the germline ends. This CDR3 contains 13 residues. The CDR3 nucleotides read TGTGCCAGCACCATACCCAACTACAATGAGCAGTTCTTC. The encoded protein is CASTIPNYNEQFF.

This chain joins TRBV5-1 and TRBJ2-7; 9 nucleotides agree with TRBD1. The junction had 1 base not matched to a gene; V was cut back by 0 bases and J by 3 bases. CDR3 length: 14 amino acids. The germline V gene has CDR1 SGHRS and CDR2 YFSETQ. CDR3 amino acids: CASSLAGQGYEQYV. The CDR3 bases are TGCGCCAGCAGCTTGGCGGGACAGGGCTACGAGCAGTACGTC.

This chain links TRBV12-3 or TRBV12-4 with TRBJ1-2; D possibly corresponds to TRBD1 (5 bases). CDR3 length: 15 residues. V shed 7 bases and J shed 5 bases, with 20 bases lying between them. CDR3 nucleotide sequence: TGTGCCAGCACCCCCATCCCCGAGACAGCTTATGGCTACACCTTC. This encodes CASTPIPETAYGYTF.

V gene TRBV20-1 combines with J gene TRBJ2-2; D gene ambiguous. This CDR3 contains 14 residues. Germline loops: CDR1 DFQATT, CDR2 SNEGSKA (reference sequence). The V end lost 3 bases, the J end lost 3 bases, and 11 bases lay between the germline ends. The CDR3 sequence is CSARAGWDTGELFF. The CDR3, as DNA: TGCAGTGCTAGGGCTGGCTGGGACACCGGGGAGCTGTTTTTT.

CDR3 coding DNA: TGTGCCAGCAGTAAAACAGTGAACACTGAAGCTTTCTTT. Protein sequence: CASSKTVNTEAFF. The V call is TRBV12-3 or TRBV12-4, the J call TRBJ1-1, with D unclear. The V end lost 5 bases, the J end lost 0 bases, and 7 bases lay between the germline ends. The CDR3 contains 13 residues.

The chain is built from TRBV5-1 and TRBJ2-4, with D maybe TRBD2 (6 bases). The CDR3 is 16 residues long. The V and J ends lost 1 base and 4 bases respectively, with 15 bases between them. Germline V gene data show CDR1 as SGHRS and CDR2 as YFSETQ. The CDR3: CASSLLGGSLKNIQYF. The CDR3 DNA reads TGCGCCAGCAGCTTGCTGGGGGGAAGCTTAAAAAACATTCAGTACTTC.

This chain links TRBV20-1 with TRBJ2-1, with D possibly being TRBD1 (6 bases). Germline CDR1 is DFQATT and CDR2 is SNEGSKA (reference sequence). The CDR3 covers 14 residues. Trimming left V 8 bases short and J 5 bases short, with 19 bases between. The CDR3 loop is CSPGKTGTNNEQFF. The CDR3 DNA sequence: TGCAGTCCTGGGAAAACAGGGACCAACAATGAGCAGTTCTTC.

V usage is TRBV5-1 and J usage is TRBJ1-1; D gene uncertain. V lost 0 bases and J 1 base, leaving 7 bases between the germline ends. The CDR3 is made up of 14 amino acids. Germline V CDR1 and CDR2: SGHRS, YFSETQ. The CDR3 DNA follows: TGCGCCAGCAGCTTGGTGTCCCAGAACACTGAAGCTTTCTTT. Translated: CASSLVSQNTEAFF.

The chain carries TRBV5-1 and TRBJ1-2, with 9 bases that match TRBD1. Germline-derived CDR1 and CDR2 are SGHRS and YFSETQ. V trimming: 2 bases; J trimming: 6 bases; junction bases outside the gene matches: 2. The CDR3 consists of 13 residues. The CDR3 loop is CASSFDRGDGYTF. In DNA, the CDR3 is TGCGCCAGCAGCTTCGACAGGGGGGATGGCTACACCTTC.

The V and J genes are TRBV7-8 and TRBJ2-1; tentative D call: TRBD2 (6 bases). Trimming stripped 6 bases from V and 3 bases from J, with 21 bases between. This CDR3 region has 17 residues. The germline V gene has CDR1 SGHVS and CDR2 FQNEAQ. The CDR3 spells CASSFTRGPPIYNEQFF. CDR3 nucleotides: TGTGCCAGCAGTTTCACGCGGGGCCCTCCGATCTACAATGAGCAGTTCTTC.

This clonotype showed up many times. The chain recombines TRBV28 with TRBJ2-1; D not certain. The CDR3 has 11 amino acids. Trimming left V 6 bases short and J 5 bases short, with 5 bases between. The germline V gene encodes CDR1 MDHEN and CDR2 SYDVKM. CDR3 sequence: CASSLNNEQFF. In DNA, the CDR3 is TGTGCCAGCAGCTTGAACAATGAGCAGTTCTTC.

CDR3 amino acids: CSARGSSGGASDTQYF. The CDR3 DNA reads as TGCAGTGCTAGGGGTTCTAGCGGGGGGGCCTCTGATACGCAGTATTTT. The V gene is TRBV20-1, the J gene TRBJ2-3; 12 bases fit TRBD2. The CDR3 is 16 residues long. The junction had 10 bases not matched to a gene; V was cut back by 3 bases and J by 6 bases. Germline V gene sequence: CDR1 DFQATT, CDR2 SNEGSKA (reference sequence).

This clonotype showed up just a few times. The chain uses TRBV11-2 and TRBJ1-3; the D gene is possibly TRBD1 (6 bases). Trimming removed 5 bases at V and 4 bases at J, with 15 bases between. The CDR3 has 15 residues. Germline-derived CDR1 and CDR2 are SGHAT and FQNNGV. The CDR3 DNA reads TGTGCCAGCAGCACCTACAGGGAAGCAGGAAACACCATATATTTT. Amino acids: CASSTYREAGNTIYF. The whole variable domain, filled in from reference TRBV11-2 and TRBJ1-3, reads EAGVAQSPRYKIIEKRQSVAFWCNPISGHATLYWYQQILGQGPKLLIQFQNNGVVDDSQLPKDRFSAERLKGVDSTLKIQPAKLEDSAVYLCASSTYREAGNTIYFGEGSWLTVV.

J is TRBJ2-1 and V is TRBV5-1; D is undetermined. V dropped 0 bases and J dropped 9 bases, with 10 bases sitting between them. Germline V gene data show CDR1 as SGHRS and CDR2 as YFSETQ. The CDR3 extends over 13 amino acids. This CDR3 reads CASSLAQWGEQFF. As DNA, the CDR3 is TGCGCCAGCAGCTTGGCCCAGTGGGGTGAGCAGTTCTTC. Supplemented by reference TRBV5-1 and TRBJ2-1, the full variable domain reads KAGVTQTPRYLIKTRGQQVTLSCSPISGHRSVSWYQQTPGQGLQFLFEYFSETQRNKGNFPGRFSGRQFSNSRSEMNVSTLELGDSALYLCASSLAQWGEQFFGPGTRLTVL.

This chain connects TRBV5-1 to TRBJ2-1; a possible D gene is TRBD1 (6 bases). The germline gives CDR1 SGHRS, CDR2 YFSETQ. This CDR3 region has 15 residues. Deletions cut 2 bases from V and 4 bases from J, with 13 bases between. CDR3 bases: TGCGCCAGCAGCTTAGTCCCGGACAGATACAATGAGCAGTTCTTC. Translated, it gives CASSLVPDRYNEQFF.

This clonotype was seen only a few times. The J gene is TRBJ1-2, the V gene TRBV6-5; D possibly corresponds to TRBD1 (6 bases). The V gene's germline CDR1 is MNHEY and CDR2 SVGAGI. There are 14 residues in the CDR3. Trimming shortened V by 2 bases and J by 6 bases, and 13 bases separated the two germline ends. CDR3 region: CASSYGGGRDGYTF. CDR3 coding DNA: TGTGCCAGCAGTTACGGGGGGGGGCGCGATGGCTACACCTTC.

This clonotype has a count of ten or more. The CDR3: CASSQEGQGGWTEAFF. DNA of the CDR3: TGCGCCAGCAGCCAGGAGGGACAGGGAGGATGGACTGAAGCTTTCTTT. This chain connects TRBV4-1 to TRBJ1-1; 9 bases are a match to TRBD1. CDR1 and CDR2 (germline): MGHRA, YSYEKL. Germline trimming cut 3 bases from V and 5 bases from J; bases unmatched to any gene: 10. The CDR3 spans 16 residues.

The rearrangement uses TRBV24-1 and TRBJ2-2; 9 nucleotides agree with TRBD1. V was clipped by 3 bases and J by 3 bases; unmatched bases: 4. The CDR3 sequence is 16 residues long. CDR1 and CDR2 from the germline V gene are KGHDR and SFDVKD. CDR3 sequence reads: CATSDQGQGDTGELFF. CDR3 in DNA: TGTGCCACCAGTGATCAGGGACAGGGTGACACCGGGGAGCTGTTTTTT.

This clonotype was seen only a few times. The chain combines TRBV12-3 or TRBV12-4 with TRBJ1-4; 11 nucleotides agree with TRBD1. The CDR3 runs 15 residues. Trimming took 4 bases from V and 7 from J; bases not matched to a gene: 5. The CDR3 loop is CASSWTGGAGEKLFF. As DNA, the CDR3 is TGTGCCAGCAGTTGGACAGGGGGCGCCGGTGAAAAACTGTTTTTT.